This entry lists 24 T cell receptor beta chains sequenced from one sample in a study of blood T cells in healthy people across ages. Using a J-beta primer mix together with a sample-barcoded 5' primer, a second PCR was run for about 7 to 12 cycles. Each CDR3 protein gets one entry after TCRdb re-called the 5' RACE reads with MiXCR. The profile shows 1.5 million to 2 million distinct CDR3 sequences, about 39% of them singletons. The specimen sequenced was blood. These receptor sequences come from a human donor in good health.

The CDR3 region is CASSSSQRDYEQYF. CDR3 DNA sequence: TGTGCCAGCAGCTCGTCCCAGCGGGACTACGAGCAGTACTTC. The chain has TRBV5-6 and TRBJ2-7; 7 bases map to TRBD2. This CDR3 has 14 residues. Trimming took 3 bases from V and 3 from J; bases not matched to a gene: 6. CDR1 and CDR2 (germline): SGHDT, YYEEEE. The complete variable domain, with remaining parts taken from reference TRBV5-6 and TRBJ2-7, reads DAGVTQSPTHLIKTRGQQVTLRCSPKSGHDTVSWYQQALGQGPQFIFQYYEEEERQRGNFPDRFSGHQFPNYSSELNVNALLLGDSALYLCASSSSQRDYEQYFGPGTRLTVT.

The J gene is TRBJ1-1, the V gene TRBV6-1, with 10 bases lining up with TRBD1. Trimming cost V 7 bases and J 0 bases; bases outside gene matches: 5. Germline V gene sequence: CDR1 MNHNS, CDR2 SASEGT. The CDR3 contains 15 residues. Written as DNA, the CDR3 is TGTGCCAGCACTGGGACAGGGGCCCTGAACACTGAAGCTTTCTTT. Its translation is CASTGTGALNTEAFF.

V usage is TRBV20-1 and J usage is TRBJ2-7; 8 bases align to TRBD2. Per germline, CDR1 DFQATT and CDR2 SNEGSKA (reference sequence). J lost 3 bases, V lost 5 bases, and 12 bases had no gene match. The CDR3 consists of 15 residues. CDR3: CSAAPLTGGRYEQYF. In nucleotides, the CDR3 is TGCAGTGCTGCACCCTTAACGGGGGGGCGCTACGAGCAGTACTTC.

This clonotype was detected only a few times. V gene TRBV4-2 combines with J gene TRBJ1-2; no clear D gene. V dropped 0 bases and J dropped 5 bases, with 13 bases sitting between them. This CDR3 has 15 amino acids. The germline V gene encodes CDR1 LGHNA and CDR2 YNFKEQ. Written as DNA, the CDR3 is TGTGCCAGCAGCCAAGAGCGGGTTGGCTCTTATGGCTACACCTTC. Encoded protein: CASSQERVGSYGYTF.

This clonotype was found a few times. The rearrangement links TRBV20-1 to TRBJ2-4, with D maybe TRBD2 (5 bases). The V end lost 6 bases, the J end lost 0 bases, and 15 bases lay between the germline ends. The CDR3 is made up of 15 amino acids. Germline CDR1 reads DFQATT; CDR2 reads SNEGSKA (reference sequence). DNA of the CDR3: TGCAGTGCGACGGAGAGGGCAAGAGCCAAAAACATTCAGTACTTC. It yields the protein CSATERARAKNIQYF.

This clonotype was observed at least ten times. The chain employs TRBV7-2 and TRBJ2-1, with TRBD2 matching over 13 bases. In germline, CDR1 is SGHTA, CDR2 FQGNSA. This CDR3 is 15 amino acids long. Trimming removed 5 bases from V and 4 bases from J; junction bases left unmatched: 2. CDR3 nucleotides: TGTGCCAGCAGCATACTAGCGGGGGGGTACAATGAGCAGTTCTTC. This sequence encodes CASSILAGGYNEQFF.

The CDR3 sequence: CASSLAGFGGTGYTF. CDR3 nucleotides: TGTGCCAGCAGCTTGGCTGGTTTCGGGGGTACCGGCTACACCTTC. The chain has TRBV5-6 and TRBJ1-2; a possible D gene is TRBD1 (5 bases). Trimming shortened V by 0 bases and J by 8 bases, and 17 bases separated the two germline ends. There are 15 residues in the CDR3. Germline V lookup: CDR1 SGHDT, CDR2 YYEEEE.

This clonotype was detected a few times. The chain is built from TRBV7-2 and TRBJ2-1; D is perhaps TRBD1 or TRBD2 (5 bases each). V gave up 5 bases and J gave up 1 base, with 27 bases separating them. CDR1 and CDR2 from the germline V gene are SGHTA and FQGNSA. The CDR3 extends over 20 amino acids. The CDR3 loop reads CASSPGPFVRGVGSYNEQFF. CDR3 bases: TGTGCCAGCAGCCCAGGTCCGTTCGTTCGAGGGGTCGGTTCCTACAATGAGCAGTTCTTC.

This clonotype was picked up a small number of times. This rearrangement joins TRBV7-2 to TRBJ1-2, with a tentative D call TRBD1 (6 bases). Between the trimmed V and J ends, which lost 7 bases and 0 bases, there was a span of 18 bases. CDR3 length equals 16 residues. The germline V gene has CDR1 SGHTA and CDR2 FQGNSA. CDR3 region: CASTQIQGEANYGYTF. In DNA, the CDR3 is TGTGCCAGCACCCAGATACAGGGCGAAGCTAACTATGGCTACACCTTC.

V usage is TRBV14 and J usage is TRBJ2-7; a weak D match, TRBD1 (5 bases). V was shortened by 0 bases and J by 1 base, with 10 bases between the two germline ends. Germline V gene lookup returns CDR1 SGHDN and CDR2 FVKESK. CDR3 length equals 15 residues. In DNA form, the CDR3 reads TGTGCCAGCAGCCAAGAACGGACAAAGTCCTACGAGCAGTACTTC. This encodes CASSQERTKSYEQYF.

The chain has TRBV4-1 and TRBJ2-5, with 13 bases matching TRBD2. TRBJ2-7 matches the DNA end more closely, so the J call is doubtful. This CDR3 contains 17 residues. CDR1 is MGHRA, CDR2 YSYEKL, per germline. CDR3 DNA sequence: TGCGCCAGCAGCCAAGATGTCGGACTAGCGGGGGACTACGAGCAGTACTTC. Protein: CASSQDVGLAGDYEQYF.

The gene calls are TRBV12-3 or TRBV12-4 and TRBJ1-3; D not certain. This CDR3 spans 14 amino acids. The ends were cut back, 7 bases at V and 2 bases at J, with 12 bases in the middle. The chain's CDR3 is CASNGRATGNTIYF. The CDR3 bases are TGTGCCAGCAATGGAAGGGCTACTGGAAACACCATATATTTT.

This clonotype was detected many times. The chain has TRBV20-1 and TRBJ2-1; 9 bases align to TRBD2. The V gene end was trimmed by 0 bases and the J gene end by 3 bases; junction bases not matched to a gene: 3. The CDR3 length is 15 residues. The germline V gene encodes CDR1 DFQATT and CDR2 SNEGSKA (reference sequence). Here the CDR3 DNA reads TGCAGTGCTAGAGAGGCTAGCGGGGACTACAATGAGCAGTTCTTC. Translated: CSAREASGDYNEQFF.

This clonotype was seen a handful of times. The chain employs TRBV10-3 and TRBJ2-3; 9 bases align to TRBD2. The V and J ends lost 7 bases and 3 bases, in that order; junction bases with no gene match: 8. The CDR3 has 15 residues. Germline assignment: CDR1 ENHRY and CDR2 SYGVKD. The CDR3 here is CAITRSSGATDTQYF. CDR3 DNA: TGTGCCATCACTCGCTCTAGCGGGGCTACAGATACGCAGTATTTT.

Only a few counts were recorded for this clonotype. V and J are TRBV4-3 and TRBJ2-1; D not resolved. Germline lookup yields CDR1 LGHNA and CDR2 YSLEER. The CDR3 contains 14 residues. V was pared by 3 bases and J by 6 bases, with 12 bases between. CDR3 residues: CASSHQLKGNEQFF. The DNA for the CDR3 is TGCGCCAGCAGCCACCAACTCAAAGGCAATGAGCAGTTCTTC.

This clonotype was detected only a few times. V usage is TRBV9 and J usage is TRBJ2-1; TRBD1 matches 11 bases. The junction had 2 bases not matched to a gene; V was cut back by 0 bases and J by 6 bases. Looked up from germline, CDR1 is SGDLS and CDR2 is YYNGEE. The CDR3 is made up of 15 amino acids. This CDR3 reads CASSVGGTGGNEQFF. CDR3 bases: TGTGCCAGCAGCGTAGGTGGGACAGGGGGCAATGAGCAGTTCTTC.

The chain recombines TRBV12-3 or TRBV12-4 with TRBJ2-7; D not resolved. The length of the CDR3 is 13 residues. V was cut by 1 base and J by 2 bases, with 6 bases left in between. CDR3: CASSLVSPYEQYF. In DNA form, the CDR3 reads TGTGCCAGCAGTTTAGTCTCTCCCTACGAGCAGTACTTC.

This clonotype was observed a handful of times. The CDR3 region has the DNA TGTGCCAGCAGCCCGAGGGGGGACAGGGGGATAGTGGAGCAGTACTTC. It translates to CASSPRGDRGIVEQYF. The rearrangement uses TRBV7-9 and TRBJ2-4; 11 bases fit TRBD1. Germline trimming cut 5 bases from V and 13 bases from J; bases unmatched to any gene: 16. CDR3 size: 16 residues. Germline CDR1 reads SEHNR; CDR2 reads FQNEAQ (reference sequence).

This clonotype was seen a few times. The CDR3 loop is CATSEEIGDTQYF. The CDR3 region has the DNA TGTGCCACCAGTGAAGAGATCGGAGATACGCAGTATTTT. The chain couples TRBV24-1 to TRBJ2-3; D unresolved. In germline, CDR1 is KGHDR, CDR2 SFDVKD. Trimming stripped 4 bases from V and 5 bases from J, with 9 bases between. The CDR3 consists of 13 residues.

The rearrangement joins TRBV29-1 to TRBJ1-2; no reliable D call. Trimming took off 7 bases at V and 4 bases at J, with 16 bases between the two ends. CDR1 SQVTM and CDR2 ANQGSEA come from the germline V gene. This CDR3 has 13 amino acids. Here the CDR3 DNA reads TGCAGCGCTGCAGCGGGATCCCTCTATGGCTACACCTTC. This gives the protein CSAAAGSLYGYTF.

As regards this clonotype: A junction end diverges from the germline sequence, so it may reflect a read error. The chain carries TRBV4-1 and TRBJ2-1; D gene ambiguous. This CDR3 comprises 15 residues. CDR1 MGHRA and CDR2 YSYEKL come from the germline V gene. CDR3 in DNA: TGCGCCGGCAGCCAAGAACCAGTGGAAGCTAATGAGCAGTTCTTC. Its translation: CAGSQEPVEANEQFF.

The chain has TRBV7-2 and TRBJ1-5, with TRBD1 identical over 9 bases. V was pared by 3 bases and J by 4 bases, with 7 bases of the junction left unmatched. This CDR3 has 16 amino acids. CDR1 SGHTA and CDR2 FQGNSA come from the germline V gene. CDR3 amino acids: CASSFRDRGVNQPQHF. For the CDR3, the DNA is TGTGCCAGCAGCTTCAGAGACAGGGGGGTGAATCAGCCCCAGCATTTT.

The rearrangement uses TRBV4-3 and TRBJ2-1; 8 positions agree with TRBD2. This CDR3 has 15 residues. The germline V gene has CDR1 LGHNA and CDR2 YSLEER. Trimming removed 4 bases from V and 4 bases from J; junction bases left unmatched: 6. The CDR3 bases are TGCGCCAGCAGCCCGCTGAAGCGGGGGTACAATGAGCAGTTCTTC. It translates to CASSPLKRGYNEQFF.

The chain carries TRBV7-2 and TRBJ2-7; 7 nucleotides agree with TRBD2. Germline trimming cut 4 bases from V and 2 bases from J; bases unmatched to any gene: 5. The CDR3 loop spans 14 amino acids. Germline V gene sequence: CDR1 SGHTA, CDR2 FQGNSA. CDR3: CASSSTSPPYEQYF. For the CDR3, the DNA is TGTGCCAGCAGCTCGACTAGCCCACCCTACGAGCAGTACTTC.